This T cell receptor (beta chain) was observed in a study of PD-1 blockade in classical Hodgkin lymphoma. Assay used: immunoSEQ multiplex PCR; TCRdb lists only in-frame clones, some missing. The data show about 7,300 clones, about 82% seen once. This clone has a handful of counts. Its antigen is not identified. Study-level results: Exclusion was applied to patients who started nivolumab under 1 year after ASCT. TCR diversity rose significantly by C4D1 in CD4+ but not CD8+ cells. As was reported, newly diagnosed patients showed lower baseline TCR diversity than healthy donors did.

All the patients suffered relapse after autologous stem cell transplantation, and brentuximab vedotin exposure differed. The germline V gene has CDR1 SGHNT and CDR2 YENEEA. CDR3 length equals 15 residues. The V segment lost 0 bases and the J segment 5 bases; nucleotides outside the gene matches: 4. This sequence originates from a human donor with classical Hodgkin lymphoma. The genes are TRBV11-3 and TRBJ2-1, with 7 bases identical to TRBD2. Material: peripheral blood mononuclear cells (PBMCs), obtained before the second cycle of nivolumab. The CDR3 spells CASSLETSLDNEQFF. The CDR3 DNA sequence: TGTGCCAGCAGCTTAGAGACTAGCCTAGACAATGAGCAGTTCTTC.